The 20 T cell receptor beta chains below all came from one sample that was sequenced in a study of shared clonotypes between healthy human individuals. Some clones are missing from TCRdb's copy, which holds only in-frame ones; the method was immunoSEQ multiplex PCR. The sample lists about 600,000 clones, just over 75% seen once, with around 12% in the top ten. Source material: PBMCs. These receptors all stem from a woman between 35 and 50 years old in good health. Some clones in this sample may be carry-over from other donors' samples.

The chain is built from TRBV7-8 and TRBJ2-3; 14 nucleotides align to TRBD2. The CDR3 contains 17 residues. Per the germline V gene, CDR1 is SGHVS and CDR2 is FQNEAQ. V dropped 4 bases and J dropped 9; count of bases not matched to a gene: 12. CDR3 DNA: TGTGCCAGCAGCTATACCGGGACTAGCGGGAGTCGGTGGACGCAGTATTTT. Translated, it gives CASSYTGTSGSRWTQYF.

In regard to this clone: A much larger clone lies a single base off, so this may be a read error. This chain connects TRBV5-1 to TRBJ2-7; D remains unclear. The tail of the sequence fits TRBJ2-5 better, so the J call may be wrong. The length of the CDR3 is 12 residues. From germline, CDR1 is SGHRS and CDR2 YFSETQ. CDR3 loop: CASSVFQETQYF. In DNA form, the CDR3 reads TGCGCCAGCAGCGTCTTCCAAGAGACCCAGTACTTC.

The V gene is TRBV27, the J gene TRBJ2-1; D may be TRBD1 (5 bases). V lost 3 bases and J 8 bases, leaving 5 bases between the germline ends. Germline CDR1 MNHEY, CDR2 SMNVEV (reference sequence). The CDR3 consists of 11 residues. In DNA, the CDR3 is TGTGCCAGCAGTTTGGGGCATGAGCAGTTCTTC. Translated, it gives CASSLGHEQFF.

The chain carries TRBV30 and TRBJ2-2; TRBD2 agrees at 10 bases. Germline-derived CDR1 and CDR2 are GTSNPN and SVGIG (reference sequence). The CDR3 runs 17 residues. Germline trimming cut 8 bases from V and 8 bases from J; bases unmatched to any gene: 20. The CDR3 reads CAALGSSGRKRAGELFF. As DNA, the CDR3 is TGTGCCGCCCTAGGGTCTAGCGGGAGAAAGAGGGCGGGGGAGCTGTTTTTT.

The genes are TRBV28 and TRBJ2-7; D is perhaps TRBD1 (5 bases). CDR1 is MDHEN, CDR2 SYDVKM, per germline. There are 15 residues in the CDR3. Trimming shortened V by 2 bases and J by 5 bases, and 16 bases separated the two germline ends. As DNA, the CDR3 is TGTGCCAGCAGTTTACCAGGTACCAACAGGCACGAGCAGTACTTC. It codes for CASSLPGTNRHEQYF.

The chain is built from TRBV6-1 and TRBJ2-7, with 7 nucleotides matching TRBD2. CDR3 length: 14 amino acids. Unmatched junction bases numbered 9, after V lost 8 bases and J lost 2 bases. Germline lookup yields CDR1 MNHNS and CDR2 SASEGT. The CDR3 region is CASGVIAGPYEQYF. The DNA of the CDR3 is TGTGCCAGCGGAGTTATAGCGGGCCCCTACGAGCAGTACTTC.

The rearrangement uses TRBV2 and TRBJ2-7, with D unclear. With 8 bases removed from V and 2 bases from J, the gap between germline ends came to 10 bases. Germline V gives CDR1 SNHLY, CDR2 FYNNEI. The CDR3 runs 12 residues. CDR3 sequence: CASFITTYEQYF. Written as DNA, the CDR3 is TGTGCCAGCTTCATCACGACCTACGAGCAGTACTTC. The whole variable domain, filled in from reference TRBV2 and TRBJ2-7, reads EPEVTQTPSHQVTQMGQEVILRCVPISNHLYFYWYRQILGQKVEFLVSFYNNEISEKSEIFDDQFSVERPDGSNFTLKIRSTKLEDSAMYFCASFITTYEQYFGPGTRLTVT.

This clone was picked up a small number of times. Its ends do not fully match the called genes, so a read error is possible. V and J are TRBV11-2 and TRBJ2-5; 10 nucleotides agree with TRBD1. The germline CDR1 and CDR2 sequences are SGHAT and FQNNGV. This CDR3 region has 15 residues. CDR3 nucleotide sequence: TGTGCCAGCAGCTTAGGAGGGACAGGGGAAGAGACCAAGTACTTC. It yields the protein CASSLGGTGEETKYF. Full variable domain (outside the CDR3, taken from reference TRBV11-2 and TRBJ2-5): EAGVAQSPRYKIIEKRQSVAFWCNPISGHATLYWYQQILGQGPKLLIQFQNNGVVDDSQLPKDRFSAERLKGVDSTLKIQPAKLEDSAVYLCASSLGGTGEETKYFGPGTRLLVL.

On this clone itself: A much larger clone lies a single base off, so this may be a read error. The gene calls are TRBV30 and TRBJ1-6; no reliable D call. This CDR3 region has 13 residues. Between the trimmed V and J ends, which lost 2 bases and 8 bases, there was a span of 10 bases. Germline V gene data show CDR1 as GTSNPN and CDR2 as SVGIG (reference sequence). In DNA, the CDR3 is TGTGCCTGGAGTTTGGCAGTACATTCACCCCTCCACTTT. It translates to CAWSLAVHSPLHF.

This clone has ten or more counts. This CDR3 is also generated by other DNA sequences in the sample. The rearrangement uses TRBV4-3 and TRBJ2-3; 9 bases fit TRBD1. Unmatched junction bases numbered 1, after V lost 1 base and J lost 5 bases. The CDR3 is 14 residues long. From germline, CDR1 is LGHNA and CDR2 YSLEER. In DNA form, the CDR3 reads TGCGCCAGCAGCCAAGGGACAGGGGTAGATACGCAGTATTTT. As protein: CASSQGTGVDTQYF.

This chain connects TRBV5-1 to TRBJ2-5, with 8 bases matching TRBD2. Losses at the gene ends were 5 bases for V and 4 bases for J; bases not matched to a gene: 7. The CDR3 loop spans 14 amino acids. CDR1 is SGHRS and CDR2 is YFSETQ in the germline V gene. The CDR3 is CASRSTSGVETQYF. CDR3 nucleotides: TGCGCCAGCAGGTCCACTAGCGGTGTAGAGACCCAGTACTTC.

The chain carries TRBV28 and TRBJ1-1; D gene uncertain. V lost 2 bases to trimming and J lost 8 bases, with 9 bases between them. Germline-derived CDR1 and CDR2 are MDHEN and SYDVKM. The CDR3 sequence is 12 residues long. The CDR3 sequence: CASSLQAREAFF. Written as DNA, the CDR3 is TGTGCCAGCAGTTTACAGGCCAGGGAAGCTTTCTTT.

V and J are TRBV28 and TRBJ2-7; TRBD2 agrees at 11 bases. J lost 3 bases, V lost 3 bases, and 1 base had no gene match. The CDR3 extends over 14 amino acids. Germline CDR1 MDHEN, CDR2 SYDVKM. The CDR3 region is CASSLTSGNYEQYF. The CDR3 DNA sequence: TGTGCCAGCAGTTTGACTAGCGGGAACTACGAGCAGTACTTC.

This chain uses TRBV2 with TRBJ2-2; tentatively, D is TRBD1 or TRBD2 (5 bases each). This CDR3 contains 15 residues. V gave up 3 bases and J gave up 4 bases, with 12 bases separating them. Germline CDR1 is SNHLY and CDR2 is FYNNEI. Written as DNA, the CDR3 is TGTGCCAGCAGTGATTCCGGGGCTGTCACCGGGGAGCTGTTTTTT. It encodes CASSDSGAVTGELFF.

Regarding this clone: A far larger clone is just one base off, so this is likely a read error. This rearrangement joins TRBV25-1 to TRBJ1-6; a possible D gene is TRBD1 (5 bases). The CDR3 has 12 residues. The V end lost 6 bases, the J end lost 8 bases, and 8 bases lay between the germline ends. CDR1 is MGHDK, CDR2 SYGVNS, per germline. CDR3 in DNA: TGTGCCAGCAGGGACATATATTCACCCCTCCACTTT. Its protein product is CASRDIYSPLHF. The full variable domain, its missing parts supplied by reference TRBV25-1 and TRBJ1-6, is EADIYQTPRYLVIGTGKKITLECSQTMGHDKMYWYQQDPGMELHLIHYSYGVNSTEKGDLSSESTVSRIRTEHFPLTLESARPSHTSQYLCASRDIYSPLHFGNGTRLTVT.

This sequence joins TRBV28 and TRBJ2-1; D is possibly TRBD1 (6 bases). With 5 bases removed from V and 0 bases from J, the gap between germline ends came to 17 bases. The CDR3 loop spans 17 amino acids. CDR1 and CDR2 (germline): MDHEN, SYDVKM. CDR3 region: CASSTQQGFPSYNEQFF. The CDR3 DNA reads TGTGCCAGCAGTACCCAACAGGGATTCCCCTCCTACAATGAGCAGTTCTTC.

A remark on this clone: Other DNA sequences of this sample code for an identical CDR3. The CDR3: CASSLAAGGSYEQYF. The CDR3 region has the DNA TGTGCCAGCAGCTTAGCGGCGGGAGGTTCCTACGAGCAGTACTTC. The V call is TRBV7-2, the J call TRBJ2-7; 8 positions match TRBD2. V lost 0 bases to trimming and J lost 1 base; unmatched junction nucleotides: 2. The CDR3 has 15 amino acids. Per germline, CDR1 SGHTA and CDR2 FQGNSA.

Regarding this clone: This may be a read error: a much more frequent sequence differs by one nucleotide. For the CDR3, the DNA is TGTGCCAGCAGCTCCCTAGCGGGAGTCACAGATACGCAGTATTTT. Amino acids: CASSSLAGVTDTQYF. This chain connects TRBV11-2 to TRBJ2-3; 10 bases are a match to TRBD2. The V gene end was trimmed by 4 bases and the J gene end by 2 bases; junction bases not matched to a gene: 3. Germline values: CDR1 SGHAT, CDR2 FQNNGV. This CDR3 comprises 15 residues.

The chain carries TRBV18 and TRBJ2-3, with D possibly TRBD2 on 7 matching bases. CDR3 length: 15 amino acids. V was clipped by 5 bases and J by 3 bases, with 15 bases between them. Germline CDR1 and CDR2: KGHSH and LQKENI. In nucleotides, the CDR3 is TGTGCCAGCTCAAGGGCCAGCGGGACAACAGATACGCAGTATTTT. Protein product: CASSRASGTTDTQYF.

The CDR3 is CASSSLTHNSPLHF. The CDR3 nucleotides are TGTGCCAGCAGTTCCCTAACTCATAATTCACCCCTCCACTTT. The chain joins TRBV27 to TRBJ1-6; D remains ambiguous. The V gene's germline CDR1 is MNHEY and CDR2 SMNVEV (reference sequence). There are 14 residues in the CDR3. V gave up 4 bases and J gave up 5 bases, with 9 bases separating them.